This is a list of T cell receptor beta chains from one sample in a study of response to subunit inactivated influenza vaccine. TCRdb re-analysed the RT-PCR reads in MiXCR, keeping a single row per CDR3 protein. The profile covers roughly 670,000 distinct CDR3 sequences, with around 15% appearing a single time and 7.6% taken by the ten largest. The sequenced sample was PBMCs from blood, obtained around 15 days before vaccination. All receptors derive from a man in his forties or fifties who received an inactivated influenza vaccine. CDR3s include the opening cysteine and the closing phenylalanine or tryptophan.

V	J	CDR3
TRBV20-1	TRBJ2-5	CSAERLTGETQYF
TRBV5-1	TRBJ2-5	CASNPQQGAYETQYF
TRBV19	TRBJ1-1	CASSISARTTEAFF
TRBV27	TRBJ2-1	CASSSPAGGPHNEQFF
TRBV6-9	TRBJ2-7	CARAKGRDTYEQYF
TRBV7-2	TRBJ2-5	CASSLMGTSETQYF
TRBV5-1	TRBJ1-4	CASSLGDRVNEKLFF
TRBV7-2	TRBJ2-3	CASSSDPQYTQYF
TRBV28	TRBJ1-5	CASSSIGGSQPQHF
TRBV20-1	TRBJ2-1	CSALTGTRGSSYNEQFF
TRBV6-2/TRBV6-3	TRBJ1-5	CASSYSSYSNQPQHF
TRBV7-8	TRBJ1-6	CASSLGARSARTPLHF
TRBV11-2	TRBJ2-5	CASSFEHRGTQETQYF
TRBV7-2	TRBJ2-3	CASTQGGLAGDTQYF
TRBV6-5	TRBJ2-3	CASSYFGARTDTQYF
TRBV12-3/TRBV12-4	TRBJ1-3	CASSPQTGGSGNTIYF
TRBV7-9	TRBJ2-3	CASSLEAGSQYF
TRBV12-3/TRBV12-4	TRBJ2-1	CASSADRSYNEQFF
TRBV27	TRBJ2-1	CASSNRVRYNEQFF
TRBV3-1	TRBJ2-5	CASGRTGGLETQYF
TRBV15	TRBJ1-1	CATSRVGTIFEAFF